This T cell receptor (beta chain) was identified in a study of patients and donors after allogeneic stem cell transplantation. TCRdb re-analysed the RT-PCR reads in MiXCR, keeping a single row per CDR3 protein. The repertoire holds tens of thousands of distinct CDR3 sequences, about 48% seen once, with approximately 60% in the top ten. What was sequenced was blood, either unsorted or a sorted T cell fraction (not recorded which). This clonotype originated in a human donor who was either an allogeneic HSCT recipient or a stem cell or donor lymphocyte infusion donor (not recorded which). It is not recorded whose cells these are; they may come from a transplant donor.

In nucleotides, the CDR3 is TGCAGCGTTGGGGGTCTGGCGGGAGATACGCAGTATTTT. Its translation is CSVGGLAGDTQYF. The rearrangement joins TRBV29-1 to TRBJ2-3; tentatively, D is TRBD2 (5 bases). The CDR3 spans 13 residues. Trimming removed 4 bases from V and 5 bases from J, with 13 bases in between. CDR1 is SQVTM, CDR2 ANQGSEA, per germline.